This T cell receptor beta chain was sequenced in a study of human T cells and chemical hapten exposure. Looking at the study overall: Largely, small differences in pooled library volume made per-sample TCR yields vary.

The sample's time point: patch test 3, about 24 weeks after DPC sensitization. Treatment given: therapeutic diphenylcyclopropenone sensitization with weekly scalp DPC. Unfractionated whole blood was the source from which total RNA was extracted. Germline assignment: CDR1 MNHNS and CDR2 SASEGT. V was trimmed by 4 bases and J by 6 bases, leaving 20 bases between them. The CDR3 is made up of 16 amino acids. TCRdb independently ran MiXCR on the RACE reads; one entry per CDR3 protein. This table has fewer than 200,000 distinct CDR3 sequences, roughly a quarter appearing once. The sample in question was whole blood, obtained in connection with sensitization to the hapten diphenylcyclopropenone (DPC). The origin of this receptor is a woman between 18 and 30 years old with alopecia areata. Some clones in this sample may be carry-over from other donors' samples. The chain combines TRBV6-1 with TRBJ2-3; D assignment may be TRBD1 or TRBD2 (5 bases each). In DNA form, the CDR3 reads TGTGCCAGCAGTGTCCACGGAAGGGGTCCGGGGGATACGCAGTATTTT. This sequence encodes CASSVHGRGPGDTQYF.